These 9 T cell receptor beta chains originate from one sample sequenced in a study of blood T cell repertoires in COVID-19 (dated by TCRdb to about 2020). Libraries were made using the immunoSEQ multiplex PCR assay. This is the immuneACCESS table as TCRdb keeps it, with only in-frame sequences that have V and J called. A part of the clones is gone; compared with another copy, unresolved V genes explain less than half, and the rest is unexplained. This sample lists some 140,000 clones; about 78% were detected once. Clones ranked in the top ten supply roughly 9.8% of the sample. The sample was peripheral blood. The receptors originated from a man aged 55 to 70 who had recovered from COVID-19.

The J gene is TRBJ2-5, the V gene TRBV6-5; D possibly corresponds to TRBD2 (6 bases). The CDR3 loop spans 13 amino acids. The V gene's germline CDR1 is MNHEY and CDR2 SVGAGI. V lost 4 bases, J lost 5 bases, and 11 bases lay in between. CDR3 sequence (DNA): TGTGCCAGCAGTTTAGCGGTCTCTGAGACCCAGTACTTC. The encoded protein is CASSLAVSETQYF.

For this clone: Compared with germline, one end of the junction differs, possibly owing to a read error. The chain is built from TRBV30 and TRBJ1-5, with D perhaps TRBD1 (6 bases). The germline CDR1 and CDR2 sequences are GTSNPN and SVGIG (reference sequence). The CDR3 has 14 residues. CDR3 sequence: CAWNGGTGNHPQHF. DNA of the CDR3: TGTGCCTGGAACGGCGGAACAGGGAATCATCCCCAGCATTTT.

The CDR3 DNA sequence: TGTGCCAGTAGTATGACAGGGGGCTTCGGGGAGCTGTTTTTT. This codes for CASSMTGGFGELFF. The chain employs TRBV19 and TRBJ2-2; 10 positions agree with TRBD1. The V gene end was trimmed by 3 bases and the J gene end by 7 bases; junction bases not matched to a gene: 2. Germline lookup yields CDR1 LNHDA and CDR2 SQIVND (reference sequence). The CDR3 is made up of 14 amino acids.

The CDR3 DNA reads TGTGCCAGCAGTTTGCTTGGGGGCGAGCAAAATGGCTACACCTTC. The encoded protein is CASSLLGGEQNGYTF. The rearrangement links TRBV28 to TRBJ1-2; D is perhaps TRBD1 (6 bases). Germline-derived CDR1 and CDR2 are MDHEN and SYDVKM. The CDR3 consists of 15 residues. Trimming removed 3 bases at V and 6 bases at J, with 17 bases between.

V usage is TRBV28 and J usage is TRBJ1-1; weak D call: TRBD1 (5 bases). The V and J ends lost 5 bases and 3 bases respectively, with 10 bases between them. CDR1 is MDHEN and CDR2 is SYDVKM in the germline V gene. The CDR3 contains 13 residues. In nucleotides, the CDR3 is TGTGCCAGCAGTCAACCACAGGACACTGAAGCTTTCTTT. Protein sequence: CASSQPQDTEAFF.

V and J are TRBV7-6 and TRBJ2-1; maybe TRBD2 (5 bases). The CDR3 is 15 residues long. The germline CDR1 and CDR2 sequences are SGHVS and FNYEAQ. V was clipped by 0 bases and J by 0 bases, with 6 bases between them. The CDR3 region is CASSLAGASYNEQFF. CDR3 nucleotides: TGTGCCAGCAGCTTAGCGGGAGCCTCCTACAATGAGCAGTTCTTC. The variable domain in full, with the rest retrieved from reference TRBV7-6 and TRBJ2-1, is GAGVSQSPRYKVTKRGQDVALRCDPISGHVSLYWYRQALGQGPEFLTYFNYEAQQDKSGLPNDRFSAERPEGSISTLTIQRTEQRDSAMYRCASSLAGASYNEQFFGPGTRLTVL.

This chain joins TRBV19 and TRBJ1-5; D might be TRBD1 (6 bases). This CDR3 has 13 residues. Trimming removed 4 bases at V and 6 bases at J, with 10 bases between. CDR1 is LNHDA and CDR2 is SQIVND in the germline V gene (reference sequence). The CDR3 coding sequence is TGTGCCAGTAGTAACAGGGACGGTCAGCCCCAGCATTTT. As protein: CASSNRDGQPQHF.

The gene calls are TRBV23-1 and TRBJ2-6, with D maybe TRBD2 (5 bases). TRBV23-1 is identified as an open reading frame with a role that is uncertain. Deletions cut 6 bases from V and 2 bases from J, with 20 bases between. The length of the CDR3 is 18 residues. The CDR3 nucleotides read TGCGCCAGCAGCCCGGGTGACGACGGACTCACTGGGGCCAACGTCCTGACTTTC. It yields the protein CASSPGDDGLTGANVLTF.

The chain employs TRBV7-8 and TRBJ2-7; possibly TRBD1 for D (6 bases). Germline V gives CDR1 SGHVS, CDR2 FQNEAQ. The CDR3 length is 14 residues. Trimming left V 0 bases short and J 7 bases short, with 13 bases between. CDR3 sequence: CASSLAARGSEQYF. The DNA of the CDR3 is TGTGCCAGCAGCTTAGCGGCCAGGGGATCGGAGCAGTACTTC.